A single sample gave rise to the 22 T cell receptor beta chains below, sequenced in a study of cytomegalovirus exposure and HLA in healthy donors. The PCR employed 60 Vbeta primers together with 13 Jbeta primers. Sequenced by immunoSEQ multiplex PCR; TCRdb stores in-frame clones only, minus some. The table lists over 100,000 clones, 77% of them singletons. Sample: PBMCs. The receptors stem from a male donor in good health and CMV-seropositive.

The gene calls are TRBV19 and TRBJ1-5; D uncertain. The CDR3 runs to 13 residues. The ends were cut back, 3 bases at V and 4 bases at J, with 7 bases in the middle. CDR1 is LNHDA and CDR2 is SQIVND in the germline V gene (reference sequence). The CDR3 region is CASSILNNQPQHF. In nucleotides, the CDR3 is TGTGCCAGTAGTATCCTTAATAATCAGCCCCAGCATTTT.

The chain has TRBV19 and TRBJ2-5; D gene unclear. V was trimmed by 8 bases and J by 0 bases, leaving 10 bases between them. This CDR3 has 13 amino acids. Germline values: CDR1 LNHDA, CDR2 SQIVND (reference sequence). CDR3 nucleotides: TGTGCCAGTTCCAGACTGTACCAAGAGACCCAGTACTTC. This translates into CASSRLYQETQYF.

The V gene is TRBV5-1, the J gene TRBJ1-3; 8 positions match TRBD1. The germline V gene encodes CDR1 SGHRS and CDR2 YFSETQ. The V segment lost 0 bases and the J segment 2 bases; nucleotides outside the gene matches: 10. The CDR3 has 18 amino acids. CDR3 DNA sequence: TGCGCCAGCAGCTTGGCAACAGGGGGACCCTCCCCTGGAAACACCATATATTTT. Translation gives CASSLATGGPSPGNTIYF.

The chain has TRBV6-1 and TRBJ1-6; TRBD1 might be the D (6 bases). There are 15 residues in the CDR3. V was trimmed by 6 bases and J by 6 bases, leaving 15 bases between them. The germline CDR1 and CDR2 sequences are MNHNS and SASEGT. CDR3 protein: CASRQGTAFNSPLHF. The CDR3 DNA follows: TGTGCCAGCAGACAGGGAACCGCTTTTAATTCACCCCTCCACTTT.

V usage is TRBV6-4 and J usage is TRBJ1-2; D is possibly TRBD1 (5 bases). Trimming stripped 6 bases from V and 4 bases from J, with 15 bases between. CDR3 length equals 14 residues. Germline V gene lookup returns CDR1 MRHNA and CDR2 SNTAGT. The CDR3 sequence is CASRAGPGGYGYTF. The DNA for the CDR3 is TGTGCCAGCAGGGCAGGACCCGGGGGCTATGGCTACACCTTC.

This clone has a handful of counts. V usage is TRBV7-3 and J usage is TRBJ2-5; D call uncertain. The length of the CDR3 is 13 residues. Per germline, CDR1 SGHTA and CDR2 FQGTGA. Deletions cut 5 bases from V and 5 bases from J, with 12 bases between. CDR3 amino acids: CASSGNDGETQYF. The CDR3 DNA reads TGTGCCAGCAGCGGTAACGACGGGGAGACCCAGTACTTC.

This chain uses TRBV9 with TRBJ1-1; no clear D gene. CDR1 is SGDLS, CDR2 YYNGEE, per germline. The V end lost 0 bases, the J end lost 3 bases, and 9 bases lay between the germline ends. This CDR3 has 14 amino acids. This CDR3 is CASSVAGIDTEAFF. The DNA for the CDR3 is TGTGCCAGCAGCGTAGCTGGCATCGACACTGAAGCTTTCTTT. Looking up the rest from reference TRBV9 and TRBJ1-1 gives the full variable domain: DSGVTQTPKHLITATGQRVTLRCSPRSGDLSVYWYQQSLDQGLQFLIQYYNGEERAKGNILERFSAQQFPDLHSELNLSSLELGDSALYFCASSVAGIDTEAFFGQGTRLTVV.

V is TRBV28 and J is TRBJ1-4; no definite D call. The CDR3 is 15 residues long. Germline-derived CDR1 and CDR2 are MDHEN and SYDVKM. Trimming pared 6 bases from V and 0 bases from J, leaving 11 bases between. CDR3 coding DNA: TGTGCCAGCAGGACACCTTACTCAACTAATGAAAAACTGTTTTTT. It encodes CASRTPYSTNEKLFF.

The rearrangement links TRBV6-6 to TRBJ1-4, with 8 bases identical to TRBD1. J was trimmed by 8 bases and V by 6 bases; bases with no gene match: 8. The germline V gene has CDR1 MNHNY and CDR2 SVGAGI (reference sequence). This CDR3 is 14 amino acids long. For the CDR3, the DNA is TGTGCCAGCAGCTTGACAGGGGTGGGCGAAAAACTGTTTTTT. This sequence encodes CASSLTGVGEKLFF.

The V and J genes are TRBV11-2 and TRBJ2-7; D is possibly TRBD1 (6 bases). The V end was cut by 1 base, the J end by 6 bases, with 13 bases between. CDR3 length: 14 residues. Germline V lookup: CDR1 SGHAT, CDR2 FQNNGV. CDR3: CASSLGGTTSEQYF. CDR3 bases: TGTGCCAGCAGCTTAGGGGGGACAACAAGCGAGCAGTACTTC.

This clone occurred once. The chain's CDR3 is CASSPPRETQYF. The CDR3 DNA reads as TGTGCCAGCAGTCCCCCCCGGGAGACCCAGTACTTC. This chain uses TRBV27 with TRBJ2-5; D not resolved. Germline V lookup: CDR1 MNHEY, CDR2 SMNVEV (reference sequence). CDR3 size: 12 residues. The V gene lost 5 bases and the J gene lost 5 bases, with 9 bases spanning the gap.

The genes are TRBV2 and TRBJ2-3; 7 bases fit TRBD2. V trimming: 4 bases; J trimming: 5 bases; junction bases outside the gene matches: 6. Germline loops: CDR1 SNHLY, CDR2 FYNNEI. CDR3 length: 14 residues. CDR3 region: CASSGGGARDTQYF. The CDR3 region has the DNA TGTGCCAGCAGTGGGGGAGGGGCGCGAGATACGCAGTATTTT.

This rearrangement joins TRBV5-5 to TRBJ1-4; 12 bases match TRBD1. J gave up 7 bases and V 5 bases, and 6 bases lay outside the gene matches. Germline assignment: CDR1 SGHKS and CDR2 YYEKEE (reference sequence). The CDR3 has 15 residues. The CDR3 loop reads CASRTGTGGFEKLFF. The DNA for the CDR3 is TGTGCCAGCAGGACCGGGACAGGGGGCTTTGAAAAACTGTTTTTT.

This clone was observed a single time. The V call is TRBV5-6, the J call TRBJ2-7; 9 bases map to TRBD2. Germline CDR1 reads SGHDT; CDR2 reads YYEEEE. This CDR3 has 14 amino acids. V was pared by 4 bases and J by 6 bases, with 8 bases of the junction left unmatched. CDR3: CASSGVAGAVEQYF. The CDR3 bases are TGTGCCAGCAGCGGGGTAGCGGGAGCCGTCGAGCAGTACTTC.

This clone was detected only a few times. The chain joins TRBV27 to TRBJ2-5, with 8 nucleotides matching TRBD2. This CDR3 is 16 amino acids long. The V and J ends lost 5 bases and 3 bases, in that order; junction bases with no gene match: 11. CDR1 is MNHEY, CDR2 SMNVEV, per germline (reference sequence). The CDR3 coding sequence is TGTGCCAGCAGTCCAGACATTGGGACTAGGGAAGAGACCCAGTACTTC. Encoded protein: CASSPDIGTREETQYF.

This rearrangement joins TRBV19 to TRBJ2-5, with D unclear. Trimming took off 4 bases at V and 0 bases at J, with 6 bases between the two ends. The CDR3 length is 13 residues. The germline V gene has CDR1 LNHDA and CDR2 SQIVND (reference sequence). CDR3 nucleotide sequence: TGTGCCAGTAGTAGGGCCTACCAAGAGACCCAGTACTTC. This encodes CASSRAYQETQYF.

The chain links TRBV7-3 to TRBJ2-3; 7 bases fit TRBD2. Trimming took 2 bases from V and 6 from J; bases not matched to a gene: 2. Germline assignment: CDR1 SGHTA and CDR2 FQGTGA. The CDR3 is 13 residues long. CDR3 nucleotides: TGTGCCAGCAGCTTAGGCGGGAGTGATACGCAGTATTTT. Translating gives CASSLGGSDTQYF.

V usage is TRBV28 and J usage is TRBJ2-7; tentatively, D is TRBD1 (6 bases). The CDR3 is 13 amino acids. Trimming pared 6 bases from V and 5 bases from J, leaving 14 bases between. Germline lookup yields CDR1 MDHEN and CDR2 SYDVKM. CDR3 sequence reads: CASSRTGLHEQYF. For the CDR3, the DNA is TGTGCCAGCAGCCGCACAGGGCTTCACGAGCAGTACTTC.

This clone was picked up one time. CDR3 nucleotide sequence: TGTGCCAGTATAGTCACAGGGGGCACTGAAGCTTTCTTT. Protein sequence: CASIVTGGTEAFF. This rearrangement joins TRBV19 to TRBJ1-1, with TRBD1 matching 8 bases. V lost 7 bases to trimming and J lost 4 bases; unmatched junction nucleotides: 5. Germline V gene lookup returns CDR1 LNHDA and CDR2 SQIVND (reference sequence). There are 13 residues in the CDR3.

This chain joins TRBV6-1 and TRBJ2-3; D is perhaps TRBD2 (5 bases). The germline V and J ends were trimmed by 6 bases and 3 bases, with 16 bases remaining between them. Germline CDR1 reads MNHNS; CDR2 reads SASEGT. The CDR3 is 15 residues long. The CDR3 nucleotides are TGTGCCAGCAGGGCCTCCGGGGTGACGACAGATACGCAGTATTTT. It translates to CASRASGVTTDTQYF.

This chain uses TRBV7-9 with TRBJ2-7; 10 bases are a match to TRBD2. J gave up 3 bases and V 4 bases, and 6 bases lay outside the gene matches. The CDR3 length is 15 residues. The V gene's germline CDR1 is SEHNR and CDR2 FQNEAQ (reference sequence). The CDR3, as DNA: TGTGCCAGCAGCTCCCACAGCGGGAGGGACTACGAGCAGTACTTC. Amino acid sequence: CASSSHSGRDYEQYF.

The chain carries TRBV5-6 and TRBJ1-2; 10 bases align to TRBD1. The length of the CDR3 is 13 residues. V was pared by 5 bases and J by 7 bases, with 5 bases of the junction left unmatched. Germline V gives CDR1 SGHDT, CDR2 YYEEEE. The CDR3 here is CASSRTGGGGYTF. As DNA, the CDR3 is TGTGCCAGCAGTAGGACAGGGGGTGGTGGCTACACCTTC.